Listed here are 24 T cell receptor beta chains from one sample, sequenced in a study of T cell responses to AZD1222 COVID-19 vaccine. Sequenced by immunoSEQ multiplex PCR; TCRdb stores in-frame clones only, minus some. Seen here are approximately 65,000 clones, around three quarters observed once, and the top ten hold 11% to 15%. This specimen consisted of peripheral blood, obtained on day 0 of AZD1222 vaccination. Receptor source: an adult in good health.

This clone was observed once. The V and J genes are TRBV4-2 and TRBJ2-7; D is unclear. The CDR3 spans 15 residues. Germline V gene sequence: CDR1 LGHNA, CDR2 YNFKEQ. Trimming cost V 0 bases and J 0 bases, with 9 bases left between them. The CDR3 region has the DNA TGTGCCAGCAGCCAAGACCCGGGTCCCTCCTACGAGCAGTACTTC. Translated: CASSQDPGPSYEQYF.

The chain has TRBV30 and TRBJ2-5, with 13 positions matching TRBD2. V was pared by 1 base and J by 5 bases, with 7 bases of the junction left unmatched. The CDR3 spans 16 residues. From germline, CDR1 is GTSNPN and CDR2 SVGIG (reference sequence). The CDR3 here is CAWSGRLAGGMETQYF. DNA of the CDR3: TGTGCCTGGAGTGGCAGACTAGCGGGGGGCATGGAGACCCAGTACTTC.

This chain connects TRBV4-3 to TRBJ1-1; D unclear. With 0 bases removed from V and 5 bases from J, the gap between germline ends came to 7 bases. In germline, CDR1 is LGHNA, CDR2 YSLEER. The CDR3 runs to 13 residues. The chain's CDR3 is CASSQDGRTEAFF. The CDR3, as DNA: TGCGCCAGCAGCCAAGATGGGAGGACTGAAGCTTTCTTT.

The chain uses TRBV9 and TRBJ2-3; 9 bases are a match to TRBD1. J was trimmed by 4 bases and V by 0 bases; bases with no gene match: 6. CDR3 length: 16 residues. Germline V gene lookup returns CDR1 SGDLS and CDR2 YYNGEE. The chain's CDR3 is CASSVGNRGRSDTQYF. CDR3 coding DNA: TGTGCCAGCAGCGTAGGAAACAGGGGGCGGTCAGATACGCAGTATTTT.

V is TRBV27 and J is TRBJ2-7; TRBD2 is a possible D gene (6 bases). The germline V and J ends were trimmed by 0 bases and 2 bases, with 11 bases remaining between them. Germline V gene lookup returns CDR1 MNHEY and CDR2 SMNVEV (reference sequence). The CDR3 has 15 residues. CDR3 sequence reads: CASSLSAGGTYEQYF. The CDR3 region has the DNA TGTGCCAGCAGTTTATCGGCAGGAGGGACCTACGAGCAGTACTTC.

The V and J genes are TRBV7-8 and TRBJ2-1; 7 bases are shared with TRBD1. The CDR3 runs to 16 residues. Germline V lookup: CDR1 SGHVS, CDR2 FQNEAQ. V trimming: 5 bases; J trimming: 8 bases; junction bases outside the gene matches: 15. The CDR3 spells CASSELPGRGRDEQFF. Here the CDR3 DNA reads TGTGCCAGCAGCGAACTTCCCGGAAGGGGGCGGGATGAGCAGTTCTTC.

V usage is TRBV6-1 and J usage is TRBJ2-3; D tentatively reads TRBD1 or TRBD2 (5 bases each). Germline V lookup: CDR1 MNHNS, CDR2 SASEGT. The CDR3 runs to 13 residues. CDR3 bases: TGTGTTGTTCGGGGCGCCGGCACAGATACGCAGTATTTT. It encodes CVVRGAGTDTQYF.

This chain joins TRBV4-1 and TRBJ1-3, with D unclear. Trimming left V 2 bases short and J 0 bases short, with 8 bases between. Germline CDR1 reads MGHRA; CDR2 reads YSYEKL. The CDR3 has 15 amino acids. CDR3 in DNA: TGCGCCAGCAGCCAACTAAGGGTCTCTGGAAACACCATATATTTT. Translation: CASSQLRVSGNTIYF.

The J gene is TRBJ2-7, the V gene TRBV3-1 (or the pseudogene TRBV3-2), with a tentative D call TRBD2 (6 bases). The CDR3 is 13 residues long. Germline CDR1 and CDR2: LGHDT and YNNKEL (reference sequence). The ends were cut back, 4 bases at V and 1 base at J, with 8 bases in the middle. CDR3 nucleotide sequence: TGTGCCAGCAGCCCCCGGGGGTCCTACGAGCAGTACTTC. Its protein is CASSPRGSYEQYF.

The chain joins TRBV9 to TRBJ2-1; D ambiguous. This CDR3 has 11 residues. Per the germline V gene, CDR1 is SGDLS and CDR2 is YYNGEE. V dropped 4 bases and J dropped 10 bases, with 9 bases sitting between them. In nucleotides, the CDR3 is TGTGCCAGCAGCCCTGCCGGAGAGCAGTTCTTC. Protein: CASSPAGEQFF.

The chain uses TRBV6-2 or TRBV6-3 and TRBJ2-7; D gene uncertain. With 2 bases removed from V and 6 bases from J, the gap between germline ends came to 8 bases. The CDR3 contains 12 residues. The germline CDR1 and CDR2 sequences are MNHEY and SVGEGT. The CDR3 spells CASSYRALEQYF. DNA for the CDR3: TGTGCCAGCAGTTACCGCGCCCTCGAGCAGTACTTC.

The chain employs TRBV2 and TRBJ2-7; D is tentatively TRBD1 or TRBD2 (6 bases each). Germline loops: CDR1 SNHLY, CDR2 FYNNEI. The length of the CDR3 is 15 residues. With 2 bases removed from V and 4 bases from J, the gap between germline ends came to 15 bases. The DNA of the CDR3 is TGTGCCAGCAGTGAAAGGGGGGCAGGGAAATACGAGCAGTACTTC. This sequence encodes CASSERGAGKYEQYF.

This clone was seen more than once but under ten times. V usage is TRBV4-1 and J usage is TRBJ2-7, with D possibly TRBD1 on 6 matching bases. This CDR3 is built from 15 residues. Trimming left V 0 bases short and J 3 bases short, with 12 bases between. CDR1 is MGHRA and CDR2 is YSYEKL in the germline V gene. The chain's CDR3 is CASSQERTANYEQYF. The CDR3 nucleotides read TGCGCCAGCAGCCAAGAACGGACAGCTAACTACGAGCAGTACTTC.

This clone was found many times. This sequence joins TRBV6-2 or TRBV6-3 and TRBJ2-7, with unresolved D. Germline V gene sequence: CDR1 MNHEY, CDR2 SVGEGT. This CDR3 spans 12 amino acids. V gave up 6 bases and J gave up 4 bases, with 10 bases separating them. The CDR3 reads CASSLNWYEQYF. The CDR3 region has the DNA TGTGCCAGCAGCCTGAATTGGTACGAGCAGTACTTC.

This chain uses TRBV7-9 with TRBJ1-1; a weak D match, TRBD1 (6 bases). Germline loops: CDR1 SEHNR, CDR2 FQNEAQ (reference sequence). CDR3 size: 16 residues. V was shortened by 5 bases and J by 4 bases, with 20 bases between the two germline ends. CDR3 coding DNA: TGTGCCAGCAGCCTAGGGGGTCAGGGCGGGAGCACTGAAGCTTTCTTT. Its protein product is CASSLGGQGGSTEAFF. The variable domain in full, with the rest retrieved from reference TRBV7-9 and TRBJ1-1, is DTGVSQNPRHKITKRGQNVTFRCDPISEHNRLYWYRQTLGQGPEFLTYFQNEAQLEKSRLLSDRFSAERPKGSFSTLEIQRTEQGDSAMYLCASSLGGQGGSTEAFFGQGTRLTVV.

V and J are TRBV7-2 and TRBJ1-5, with a tentative D call TRBD1 (5 bases). V lost 2 bases, J lost 2 bases, and 13 bases lay in between. Germline loops: CDR1 SGHTA, CDR2 FQGNSA. This CDR3 spans 16 amino acids. This chain's CDR3 is CASSLLGPLGNQPQHF. In DNA, the CDR3 is TGTGCCAGCAGCTTATTGGGGCCCCTTGGCAATCAGCCCCAGCATTTT. Looking up the rest from reference TRBV7-2 and TRBJ1-5 gives the full variable domain: GAGVSQSPSNKVTEKGKDVELRCDPISGHTALYWYRQSLGQGLEFLIYFQGNSAPDKSGLPSDRFSAERTGGSVSTLTIQRTQQEDSAVYLCASSLLGPLGNQPQHFGDGTRLSIL.

This clone has more than one count but fewer than ten. The J gene is TRBJ1-2, the V gene TRBV7-2, with TRBD1 identical over 7 bases. V gave up 5 bases and J gave up 3 bases; unmatched junction bases: 3. The germline CDR1 and CDR2 sequences are SGHTA and FQGNSA. The CDR3 totals 13 residues. Here the CDR3 reads CASSPGQHYGYTF. CDR3 sequence (DNA): TGTGCCAGCAGCCCGGGACAGCACTATGGCTACACCTTC.

The gene calls are TRBV27 and TRBJ1-5; D gene uncertain. Germline V CDR1 and CDR2: MNHEY, SMNVEV (reference sequence). V was cut by 5 bases and J by 9 bases, with 14 bases left in between. This CDR3 comprises 13 residues. The CDR3 region is CASSLTVPGPQHF. CDR3 in DNA: TGTGCCAGCAGTCTCACAGTCCCGGGGCCCCAGCATTTT.

The gene calls are TRBV28 and TRBJ1-5; D gene unclear. CDR1 is MDHEN and CDR2 is SYDVKM in the germline V gene. CDR3 length: 14 residues. Deletions cut 7 bases from V and 4 bases from J, with 14 bases between. The CDR3 coding sequence is TGTGCCAGCAACGGGTTAGCCCTGAATCAGCCCCAGCATTTT. Translated, it gives CASNGLALNQPQHF.

V usage is TRBV4-2 and J usage is TRBJ2-5; D gene uncertain. Germline V lookup: CDR1 LGHNA, CDR2 YNFKEQ. There are 16 residues in the CDR3. Between the trimmed V and J ends, which lost 0 bases and 7 bases, there was a span of 18 bases. CDR3 nucleotides: TGTGCCAGCAGCCAAGATCTCGCCGCAGCGAGATGGACCCAGTACTTC. Translating gives CASSQDLAAARWTQYF.

Points on this clone: Relative to the germline gene, one junction end is altered; a read error may explain this. The chain joins TRBV7-7 to TRBJ2-7; no definite D call. Germline CDR1 and CDR2: SSHAT and FNYEAQ (reference sequence). This CDR3 comprises 14 residues. For the CDR3, the DNA is TGTGCTAGCAGCTTATCGTCAGGAGACTACGAGCAGTACTTC. Its protein product is CASSLSSGDYEQYF. The complete variable domain, with remaining parts taken from reference TRBV7-7 and TRBJ2-7, reads GAGVSQSPRYKVTKRGQDVTLRCDPISSHATLYWYQQALGQGPEFLTYFNYEAQPDKSGLPSDRFSAERPEGSISTLTIQRTEQRDSAMYRCASSLSSGDYEQYFGPGTRLTVT.

V usage is TRBV20-1 and J usage is TRBJ1-4; a weak D match, TRBD1 (5 bases). V gave up 3 bases and J gave up 15 bases, with 23 bases separating them. Germline V gives CDR1 DFQATT, CDR2 SNEGSKA (reference sequence). This CDR3 has 14 residues. The CDR3 is CSASSQGQDPGLFF. The CDR3 DNA reads TGCAGTGCTAGTAGCCAGGGCCAAGACCCGGGTTTGTTTTTT.

The chain joins TRBV19 to TRBJ1-5; possibly TRBD1 for D (6 bases). The CDR3 has 14 residues. V was clipped by 5 bases and J by 7 bases, with 15 bases between them. Germline lookup yields CDR1 LNHDA and CDR2 SQIVND (reference sequence). CDR3 bases: TGTGCCAGTAGTTCCTATGGACAGAAGCAGCCCCAGCATTTT. Protein product: CASSSYGQKQPQHF.

This sequence joins TRBV7-2 and TRBJ2-7; the D gene could be TRBD1 or TRBD2 (5 bases each). This CDR3 spans 12 amino acids. CDR1 and CDR2 from the germline V gene are SGHTA and FQGNSA. V dropped 6 bases and J dropped 9 bases, with 15 bases sitting between them. CDR3 DNA sequence: TGTGCCAGCAGTGTACAGGCCCGGGGGCAGTACTTC. Amino acids: CASSVQARGQYF. Full variable domain (outside the CDR3, taken from reference TRBV7-2 and TRBJ2-7): GAGVSQSPSNKVTEKGKDVELRCDPISGHTALYWYRQSLGQGLEFLIYFQGNSAPDKSGLPSDRFSAERTGGSVSTLTIQRTQQEDSAVYLCASSVQARGQYFGPGTRLTVT.